What follows are 8 T cell receptor beta chains derived from one specimen sequenced in a study of regulatory T cells in long-lasting Graves disease. Relying on iRepertoire HTBI primers and Arm-PCR of CDR3 regions, the team built TCR beta libraries. From the multiplex PCR reads, TCRdb called clonotypes with MiXCR, one entry per CDR3 protein. The repertoire has approximately 690,000 distinct CDR3 sequences, approximately 29% of them found once; the top ten carry roughly 41%. Sample time point: persistent/refractory GD, antithyroid drugs over 5 years with positive TRAb. With RNA extracted from PBMCs as input, the TCR library was made. Sample: peripheral blood mononuclear cells (PBMCs), taken when the disease was refractory, from a patient treated with antithyroid drugs. The receptors originated from a female donor with Graves disease.

Points on this clonotype: One base away lies a much larger clone, so this may be a sequencing read error. The chain joins TRBV7-3 to TRBJ2-7; possibly TRBD1 or TRBD2 for D (7 bases each). V was trimmed by 3 bases and J by 2 bases, leaving 17 bases between them. The CDR3 is 16 amino acids. CDR1 and CDR2 from the germline V gene are SGHTA and FQGTGA. CDR3 residues: CASSLGGGAGAYEQYF. The CDR3 coding sequence is TGTGCCAGCAGCTTGGGAGGGGGCGCAGGGGCCTACGAGCAGTACTTC. The full variable domain, with the rest looked up from reference TRBV7-3 and TRBJ2-7, is GAGVSQTPSNKVTEKGKYVELRCDPISGHTALYWYRQSLGQGPEFLIYFQGTGAADDSGLPNDRFFAVRPEGSVSTLKIQRTERGDSAVYLCASSLGGGAGAYEQYFGPGTRLTVT.

The chain employs TRBV5-1 and TRBJ2-7; TRBD2 matches at 8 bases. With 7 bases clipped from V and 1 base from J, the junction kept 4 bases outside the gene matches. From germline, CDR1 is SGHRS and CDR2 YFSETQ. This CDR3 contains 13 residues. CDR3 nucleotide sequence: TGCGCCAGCGGACGCGGGAGGTCCTACGAGCAGTACTTC. It is translated as CASGRGRSYEQYF.

The V and J genes are TRBV29-1 and TRBJ1-3, with D uncertain. Germline lookup yields CDR1 SQVTM and CDR2 ANQGSEA. V was shortened by 0 bases and J by 0 bases, with 12 bases between the two germline ends. The CDR3 runs 16 residues. The CDR3 reads CSVEDFGLISGNTIYF. The CDR3 coding sequence is TGCAGCGTTGAAGATTTCGGACTGATCTCTGGAAACACCATATATTTT.

The chain uses TRBV15 and TRBJ1-5; D not certain. Trimming removed 8 bases at V and 6 bases at J, with 11 bases between. The CDR3 has 12 amino acids. The V gene's germline CDR1 is LNHNV and CDR2 YYDKDF (reference sequence). DNA of the CDR3: TGTGCCACCTCTCAGCGTAGTCAGCCCCAGCATTTT. Protein product: CATSQRSQPQHF.

The J gene is TRBJ2-5, the V gene TRBV3-1; D gene unclear. V lost 0 bases to trimming and J lost 6 bases, with 5 bases between them. The CDR3 has 12 amino acids. Germline values: CDR1 LGHDT, CDR2 YNNKEL (reference sequence). The CDR3 spells CASSQDTKTQYF. The DNA of the CDR3 is TGTGCCAGCAGCCAAGATACGAAGACCCAGTACTTC.

The table lists this clonotype with a count of one. The junction departs from the called germline gene at one end, perhaps through a read error. The V gene is TRBV20-1, the J gene TRBJ1-1; tentatively, D is TRBD1 (5 bases). The CDR3 length is 13 residues. Germline CDR1 and CDR2: DFQATT and SNEGSKA (reference sequence). CDR3: CSAPQEGNAEAFF. CDR3 sequence (DNA): TGCAGTGCTCCCCAAGAGGGGAACGCTGAAGCTTTCTTT.

The CDR3 protein is CASKGEAGGTYEQYF. DNA of the CDR3: TGCGCCAGCAAAGGGGAGGCAGGGGGCACCTACGAGCAGTACTTC. The J gene is TRBJ2-7, the V gene TRBV5-1; 8 bases are shared with TRBD1. The length of the CDR3 is 15 residues. Germline trimming cut 6 bases from V and 2 bases from J; bases unmatched to any gene: 10. CDR1 is SGHRS and CDR2 is YFSETQ in the germline V gene. The full variable domain, its missing parts supplied by reference TRBV5-1 and TRBJ2-7, is KAGVTQTPRYLIKTRGQQVTLSCSPISGHRSVSWYQQTPGQGLQFLFEYFSETQRNKGNFPGRFSGRQFSNSRSEMNVSTLELGDSALYLCASKGEAGGTYEQYFGPGTRLTVT.

CDR3 sequence (DNA): TGCGCCAGCAGCGGGGGGACGATGGCCACTGAAGCTTTCTTT. This translates into CASSGGTMATEAFF. The gene calls are TRBV5-1 and TRBJ1-1; possible D gene TRBD1, 5 bases. Germline CDR1 reads SGHRS; CDR2 reads YFSETQ. The ends were cut back, 4 bases at V and 4 bases at J, with 14 bases in the middle. The CDR3 has 14 amino acids.